This is a list of T cell receptor beta chains from one sample in a study of blood T cells in healthy people across ages. MiXCR was run by TCRdb on the 5' RACE reads, yielding one entry per CDR3 protein. The sample consists of roughly 2 million distinct CDR3 sequences, about 50% of them appearing once. Material: blood. The receptors were gathered from a woman between 40 and 50 years old in good health. CDR3s include the opening cysteine and the closing phenylalanine or tryptophan. D genes are given only for firm matches. A clone size is listed for some rows: how often the clone was seen (once, few, many), or a class if it is expanded.

cdr3_aa cdr3_nt j_call v_call clone_size d_call
CASSLATGVNSPLHF TGTGCCAGCAGCTTAGCGACAGGGGTCAATTCACCCCTCCACTTT TRBJ1-6 TRBV7-2 few TRBD1
CASSQVREKTQYF TGTGCCAGCAGCCAAGTCAGGGAAAAGACCCAGTACTTC TRBJ2-5 TRBV3-1 . .
CSVEAPGRTYNEQFF TGCAGCGTTGAAGCACCAGGGAGGACCTACAATGAGCAGTTCTTC TRBJ2-1 TRBV29-1 . .
CASSQISGGKETQYF TGCGCCAGCAGCCAGATTAGCGGGGGGAAAGAGACCCAGTACTTC TRBJ2-5 TRBV4-3 . TRBD2
CASSEPPPLGAYEQYF TGTGCCAGCAGTGAGCCTCCCCCTTTAGGGGCCTATGAGCAGTACTTC TRBJ2-7 TRBV2 . .
CASKGREGKETQYF TGTGCCAGTAAAGGCAGGGAAGGGAAAGAGACCCAGTACTTC TRBJ2-5 TRBV2 . .
CATRDRGLSNEKLFF TGTGCCACCCGGGACAGGGGGCTGTCTAATGAAAAACTGTTTTTT TRBJ1-4 TRBV15 . TRBD1
CATLGQQETQYF TGTGCCACCCTGGGACAGCAAGAGACCCAGTACTTC TRBJ2-5 TRBV15 . TRBD1
CASSYAGRLGYSNQPQHF TGTGCCAGCAGTTACGCCGGGCGATTAGGGTATAGCAATCAGCCCCAGCATTTT TRBJ1-5 TRBV6-2/TRBV6-3 . .
CGSIKTGGETQYF TGCGGAAGTATAAAGACAGGGGGTGAGACCCAGTACTTC TRBJ2-5 TRBV29-1 . TRBD1
CASSDPSGGAYNEQYF TGTGCCAGCAGCGATCCAAGCGGGGGGGCCTACAATGAGCAGTACTTC TRBJ2-7 TRBV27 . TRBD2
CTARGGGVLSNEQFF TGCACCGCTAGGGGCGGGGGGGTATTGTCGAATGAGCAGTTCTTC TRBJ2-1 TRBV20-1 . TRBD2
CASRVGQGHGYTF TGTGCCAGCAGGGTGGGACAGGGCCACGGCTACACCTTC TRBJ1-2 TRBV3-1 . TRBD1